One sample yielded the 13 T cell receptor beta chains listed below, sequenced in a study of blood T cell repertoires in COVID-19. Profiled with immunoSEQ multiplex PCR; TCRdb holds only in-frame clones, not every one. Of around 200,000 clones listed, around 82% were seen once; the top ten hold 8.2%. The sample consisted of peripheral blood. These receptors all come from a woman in her forties or fifties with acute or convalescent COVID-19.

This clone was seen just once. The V gene is TRBV21-1, the J gene TRBJ2-7; the DNA was not used to check the table's D call, TRBD2. TRBV21-1 is noted as a pseudogene. This CDR3 is 13 amino acids long. The CDR3 DNA sequence: TGTGCCAGCATGACGGGAAGCTCCTACGAGCAGTACTTC. Its translation is CASMTGSSYEQYF.

The rearrangement joins TRBV7-2 to TRBJ2-1; no clear D gene. CDR3 length: 14 residues. V lost 2 bases and J lost 5, with 10 bases in between. From germline, CDR1 is SGHTA and CDR2 FQGNSA. The CDR3, as DNA: TGTGCCAGCAGCTTACAAAGCGTAGACAATGAGCAGTTCTTC. This gives the protein CASSLQSVDNEQFF.

This sequence joins TRBV27 and TRBJ1-2, with TRBD1 as a possible D gene (6 bases). Germline V gene data show CDR1 as MNHEY and CDR2 as SMNVEV (reference sequence). With 4 bases removed from V and 3 bases from J, the gap between germline ends came to 18 bases. The CDR3 has 16 residues. The CDR3 loop reads CASSSARTDYYYGYTF. The CDR3 DNA sequence: TGTGCCAGCAGTTCGGCACGGACAGATTATTACTATGGCTACACCTTC.

This clone was detected a few times. The chain couples TRBV28 to TRBJ2-7; D might be TRBD2 (6 bases). V was trimmed by 5 bases and J by 6 bases, leaving 17 bases between them. The germline V gene encodes CDR1 MDHEN and CDR2 SYDVKM. CDR3 length equals 14 residues. The CDR3 coding sequence is TGTGCCAGCAGTCCTGGGACCCTGCGGGGCGAGCAGTACTTC. Translation gives CASSPGTLRGEQYF.

This chain connects TRBV5-1 to TRBJ2-7; D gene uncertain. Germline V gene data show CDR1 as SGHRS and CDR2 as YFSETQ. Trimming removed 0 bases at V and 5 bases at J, with 12 bases between. CDR3 length equals 14 residues. The CDR3, as DNA: TGCGCCAGCAGCTTGGAGTCAGTTGTCAACGAGCAGTACTTC. It yields the protein CASSLESVVNEQYF.

This chain connects TRBV4-1 to TRBJ1-5; the match to TRBD1 covers 11 bases. Germline V gives CDR1 MGHRA, CDR2 YSYEKL. J lost 2 bases, V lost 0 bases, and 12 bases had no gene match. CDR3 length: 20 residues. The CDR3 coding sequence is TGCGCCAGCAGCCAAGATTGGGGGACAGGGGGTAATGTTGGCAATCAGCCCCAGCATTTT. This sequence encodes CASSQDWGTGGNVGNQPQHF.

The chain is built from TRBV7-9 and TRBJ2-5, with 9 bases identical to TRBD1. CDR3 length: 16 residues. Trimming removed 3 bases from V and 7 bases from J; junction bases left unmatched: 12. CDR1 and CDR2 from the germline V gene are SEHNR and FQNEAQ (reference sequence). The CDR3 here is CASSFGDREVEGTQYF. CDR3 bases: TGTGCCAGCAGCTTCGGGGACAGGGAGGTCGAGGGGACCCAGTACTTC. Together with reference TRBV7-9 and TRBJ2-5, the CDR3 gives the full variable domain: DTGVSQNPRHKITKRGQNVTFRCDPISEHNRLYWYRQTLGQGPEFLTYFQNEAQLEKSRLLSDRFSAERPKGSFSTLEIQRTEQGDSAMYLCASSFGDREVEGTQYFGPGTRLLVL.

This chain links TRBV19 with TRBJ2-2, with TRBD2 matching over 9 bases. CDR1 is LNHDA and CDR2 is SQIVND in the germline V gene (reference sequence). V shed 6 bases, J shed 7 bases, and the junction held 3 bases outside the gene matches. The CDR3 covers 13 residues. This CDR3 reads CASRREGRGELFF. CDR3 nucleotide sequence: TGTGCCAGTAGGCGGGAGGGCCGCGGGGAGCTGTTTTTT.

This clone was observed a few times. The chain has TRBV7-2 and TRBJ2-5; TRBD1 matches at 8 bases. The germline V gene encodes CDR1 SGHTA and CDR2 FQGNSA. Unmatched junction bases numbered 5, after V lost 0 bases and J lost 2 bases. This CDR3 is built from 16 residues. The CDR3 coding sequence is TGTGCCAGCAGCTTAGCGACAGGGGTGGGGCAAGAGACCCAGTACTTC. Its protein product is CASSLATGVGQETQYF. The full variable domain, in which reference TRBV7-2 and TRBJ2-5 provide the parts outside the CDR3, is GAGVSQSPSNKVTEKGKDVELRCDPISGHTALYWYRQSLGQGLEFLIYFQGNSAPDKSGLPSDRFSAERTGGSVSTLTIQRTQQEDSAVYLCASSLATGVGQETQYFGPGTRLLVL.

The chain uses TRBV5-6 and TRBJ1-3; TRBD1 might be the D (5 bases). Trimming shortened V by 3 bases and J by 0 bases, and 10 bases separated the two germline ends. Germline V gene data show CDR1 as SGHDT and CDR2 as YYEEEE. The CDR3 has 15 amino acids. The CDR3 region is CASSWDWDSGNTIYF. In DNA, the CDR3 is TGTGCCAGCAGCTGGGACTGGGACTCTGGAAACACCATATATTTT.

The chain employs TRBV5-1 and TRBJ2-2; D remains unclear. The CDR3 runs 14 residues. Looked up from germline, CDR1 is SGHRS and CDR2 is YFSETQ. The V end was cut by 2 bases, the J end by 4 bases, with 9 bases between. The CDR3 loop is CASSFPLSTGELFF. The CDR3 DNA reads TGCGCCAGCAGCTTTCCGCTGAGCACCGGGGAGCTGTTTTTT.

V and J are TRBV3-1 (or the pseudogene TRBV3-2) and TRBJ1-3; D is unclear. Per germline, CDR1 LGHDT and CDR2 YNNKEL (reference sequence). Trimming removed 11 bases at V and 2 bases at J, with 16 bases between. The CDR3 spans 14 residues. The CDR3 loop is CAAALGGAGNTIYF. For the CDR3, the DNA is TGTGCCGCCGCTCTGGGAGGCGCTGGAAACACCATATATTTT.

V and J are TRBV10-1 and TRBJ2-1, with a possible D match to TRBD2 (6 bases). Germline V gene sequence: CDR1 WNHNN, CDR2 SYGVQD (reference sequence). V lost 6 bases and J 3 bases, leaving 15 bases between the germline ends. CDR3 size: 15 residues. The DNA for the CDR3 is TGCGCCAGCAGCCCTGACGTGGGGGGCTACAATGAGCAGTTCTTC. This encodes CASSPDVGGYNEQFF.